The sequence of this T cell receptor beta chain was determined in a study of T cell changes during pregnancy in multiple sclerosis. Trimming took off 0 bases at V and 6 bases at J, with 8 bases between the two ends. The CDR3 length is 13 residues. Germline CDR1 reads LNHDA; CDR2 reads SQIVND (reference sequence). Measured with immunoSEQ multiplex PCR; TCRdb has only the in-frame clones, and not every one. The data contain approximately 52,000 clones, 92% of them seen just once; the ten biggest clones take up roughly 0.59%. This TCR was sampled from a female donor with multiple sclerosis, enrolled in a pregnancy study. The material was CD4+ T cells from peripheral blood mononuclear cells, obtained after pregnancy. The chain carries TRBV19 and TRBJ2-5, with D possibly being TRBD1 (5 bases). In DNA form, the CDR3 reads TGTGCCAGTAGTATAGACAGGGTCAAGACCCAGTACTTC. Translation gives CASSIDRVKTQYF.